A single sample is the source of the 23 T cell receptor beta chains below, sequenced in a study of human T cells and chemical hapten exposure. TCRdb reprocessed the RACE reads with MiXCR, giving one entry per CDR3 protein. The table has about 78,000 distinct CDR3 sequences, 8.5% to 9% seen once; the top ten hold around 3.5%. Time point indicated: patch test 2, 6 weeks after DPC sensitization. The treatment here: therapeutic diphenylcyclopropenone sensitization with weekly scalp DPC. The input for sequencing was whole blood, taken in connection with sensitization to the hapten diphenylcyclopropenone (DPC). The receptor source for this set is a woman between 50 and 59 years old with alopecia areata. Some clones in this sample may be carry-over from other donors' samples.

The rearrangement links TRBV27 to TRBJ2-7, with 8 bases lining up with TRBD1. V shed 0 bases and J 3 bases; nucleotides not matched to a gene: 10. Germline CDR1 reads MNHEY; CDR2 reads SMNVEV (reference sequence). This CDR3 is 17 amino acids long. CDR3 nucleotides: TGTGCCAGCAGTTTATCGGTACGGCGGACAGGGAGCTACGAGCAGTACTTC. This sequence encodes CASSLSVRRTGSYEQYF.

This clonotype was found a few times. This chain connects TRBV10-2 to TRBJ2-1; 12 nucleotides line up with TRBD2. CDR3 length: 16 amino acids. With 10 bases clipped from V and 0 bases from J, the junction kept 7 bases outside the gene matches. CDR1 is WSHSY and CDR2 is SAAADI in the germline V gene. DNA for the CDR3: TGCGCCACCCTCAGACTAGCGGGAGACTCCTACAATGAGCAGTTCTTC. It codes for CATLRLAGDSYNEQFF.

This clonotype occurred many times. This sequence joins TRBV4-3 and TRBJ2-3; 7 nucleotides line up with TRBD2. This CDR3 region has 16 residues. J lost 0 bases, V lost 5 bases, and 8 bases had no gene match. Germline lookup yields CDR1 LGHNA and CDR2 YSLEER. CDR3 sequence: CASSSRLATSTDTQYF. CDR3 sequence (DNA): TGCGCCAGCAGCTCACGACTAGCAACTAGCACAGATACGCAGTATTTT.

The chain employs TRBV15 and TRBJ2-3, with D possibly TRBD1 on 5 matching bases. Per the germline V gene, CDR1 is LNHNV and CDR2 is YYDKDF (reference sequence). There are 15 residues in the CDR3. Trimming removed 0 bases from V and 1 base from J, with 8 bases in between. The CDR3 DNA follows: TGTGCCACCAGCAGAGACAGGGTCGGCACAGATACGCAGTATTTT. Encoded protein: CATSRDRVGTDTQYF.

This clonotype was recorded at least ten times. CDR3 sequence: CASSPPLGMNTEAFF. The CDR3 DNA sequence: TGTGCCAGCAGTCCTCCCTTGGGGATGAACACTGAAGCTTTCTTT. The chain has TRBV12-3 or TRBV12-4 and TRBJ1-1; D is unresolved. This CDR3 is built from 15 residues. The V gene lost 5 bases and the J gene lost 0 bases, with 13 bases spanning the gap.

This clonotype came up many times. This chain links TRBV19 with TRBJ1-5, with 8 bases identical to TRBD1. The CDR3 is 17 amino acids. After removal of 3 bases from V and 2 bases from J, the junction contained 9 bases not matched to a gene. Germline V gives CDR1 LNHDA, CDR2 SQIVND (reference sequence). CDR3 DNA: TGTGCCAGTAGTATCTTACAGGGGGGCAGAGGCAATCAGCCCCAGCATTTT. This sequence encodes CASSILQGGRGNQPQHF.

This clonotype turned up a few times. The chain combines TRBV11-2 with TRBJ2-7; 10 nucleotides match TRBD2. The V segment lost 4 bases and the J segment 4 bases; nucleotides outside the gene matches: 10. The germline V gene encodes CDR1 SGHAT and CDR2 FQNNGV. This CDR3 has 16 amino acids. The CDR3 DNA sequence: TGTGCCAGCAGCTCCTCTAGCGGGAGCCCCGGGTACGAGCAGTACTTC. Translating gives CASSSSSGSPGYEQYF. The full variable domain, with the rest looked up from reference TRBV11-2 and TRBJ2-7, is EAGVAQSPRYKIIEKRQSVAFWCNPISGHATLYWYQQILGQGPKLLIQFQNNGVVDDSQLPKDRFSAERLKGVDSTLKIQPAKLEDSAVYLCASSSSSGSPGYEQYFGPGTRLTVT.

This clonotype was seen many times. The chain employs TRBV28 and TRBJ2-5; 15 bases line up with TRBD2. The CDR3 extends over 13 amino acids. Germline CDR1 and CDR2: MDHEN and SYDVKM. V was pared by 10 bases and J by 9 bases, with 6 bases of the junction left unmatched. As DNA, the CDR3 is TGTGCCACCTCTGGACTAGCGGGAGGGGCCCAGTACTTC. Protein: CATSGLAGGAQYF.

J is TRBJ2-3 and V is TRBV6-1; the match to TRBD1 covers 7 bases. The CDR3 is made up of 16 amino acids. The V gene end was trimmed by 0 bases and the J gene end by 2 bases; junction bases not matched to a gene: 5. In germline, CDR1 is MNHNS, CDR2 SASEGT. CDR3 DNA: TGTGCCAGCAGTGAAGCGAAGACAGGGCTCACAGATACGCAGTATTTT. This sequence encodes CASSEAKTGLTDTQYF.

This clonotype was picked up a small number of times. The CDR3 loop is CASSVGGGHHQETQYF. CDR3 nucleotides: TGTGCCAGCAGCGTAGGCGGGGGGCACCACCAAGAGACCCAGTACTTC. The chain combines TRBV9 with TRBJ2-5; 8 bases are shared with TRBD2. The CDR3 is 16 residues long. Looked up from germline, CDR1 is SGDLS and CDR2 is YYNGEE. V lost 0 bases and J lost 0; bases outside the gene matches: 4.

This clonotype was counted between two and nine times. The chain uses TRBV20-1 and TRBJ2-7; 10 bases match TRBD2. The CDR3 covers 16 residues. The junction had 10 bases not matched to a gene; V was cut back by 0 bases and J by 5 bases. Germline V CDR1 and CDR2: DFQATT, SNEGSKA (reference sequence). The DNA of the CDR3 is TGCAGTGCTAGAGATCCTCCTAGCGGGAGAGTCGACGAGCAGTACTTC. It codes for CSARDPPSGRVDEQYF.

The rearrangement uses TRBV4-3 and TRBJ2-1, with TRBD2 identical over 9 bases. Unmatched junction bases numbered 2, after V lost 1 base and J lost 4 bases. The germline V gene encodes CDR1 LGHNA and CDR2 YSLEER. CDR3 size: 15 residues. The CDR3 DNA reads as TGCGCCAGCAGCCAAGGGACTAGCGTGTACAATGAGCAGTTCTTC. Translation gives CASSQGTSVYNEQFF.

CDR3 residues: CSARDAQGVFGQFF. Here the CDR3 DNA reads TGCAGTGCTAGAGATGCGCAGGGGGTATTTGGCCAGTTCTTC. V and J are TRBV20-1 and TRBJ2-1, with TRBD1 matching 7 bases. V lost 0 bases to trimming and J lost 13 bases; unmatched junction nucleotides: 12. This CDR3 region has 14 residues. CDR1 and CDR2 from the germline V gene are DFQATT and SNEGSKA (reference sequence).

In its sample, this clonotype was seen many times. The V gene is TRBV29-1, the J gene TRBJ2-3, with a tentative D call TRBD2 (5 bases). V lost 3 bases and J 4 bases, leaving 8 bases between the germline ends. The CDR3 length is 12 residues. CDR1 SQVTM and CDR2 ANQGSEA come from the germline V gene. CDR3 sequence reads: CSVDRGADTQYF. The CDR3 DNA is TGCAGCGTTGACCGGGGAGCAGATACGCAGTATTTT.

In its sample, this clonotype was seen many times. CDR3 in amino acids: CASSSTGENSPLHF. The CDR3 nucleotides read TGTGCCAGCAGCTCAACAGGGGAGAATTCACCCCTCCACTTT. The J gene is TRBJ1-6, the V gene TRBV7-9, with 7 bases matching TRBD1. CDR1 is SEHNR and CDR2 is FQNEAQ in the germline V gene (reference sequence). The CDR3 extends over 14 amino acids. Trimming cost V 4 bases and J 7 bases; bases outside gene matches: 4.

The V gene is TRBV7-9, the J gene TRBJ2-7; 10 bases fit TRBD2. The germline gives CDR1 SEHNR, CDR2 FQNEAQ (reference sequence). Losses at the gene ends were 4 bases for V and 1 base for J; bases not matched to a gene: 7. This CDR3 comprises 16 residues. CDR3 in amino acids: CASSSTSGRASYEQYF. The DNA of the CDR3 is TGTGCCAGCAGCTCGACAAGCGGGAGGGCTTCCTACGAGCAGTACTTC.

There are a few counts of this clonotype. V is TRBV5-4 and J is TRBJ1-5; D may be TRBD1 (6 bases). V lost 4 bases and J lost 8, with 13 bases in between. The CDR3 consists of 13 residues. Germline CDR1 reads SGHNT; CDR2 reads YYREEE (reference sequence). CDR3 sequence (DNA): TGTGCCAGCAGCGTACAGGGTACGGAGCCCCAGCATTTT. The encoded protein is CASSVQGTEPQHF.

This clonotype was observed at least ten times. The chain is built from TRBV10-3 and TRBJ2-5; weak D call: TRBD2 (6 bases). The V gene's germline CDR1 is ENHRY and CDR2 SYGVKD. V was cut by 7 bases and J by 7 bases, with 16 bases left in between. The CDR3 has 13 residues. CDR3 sequence reads: CAITGTPVGTQYF. CDR3 nucleotide sequence: TGTGCCATCACGGGGACTCCGGTCGGGACCCAGTACTTC.

V gene TRBV14 combines with J gene TRBJ2-1; TRBD1 matches at 12 bases. V gave up 4 bases and J gave up 7 bases; unmatched junction bases: 11. The length of the CDR3 is 17 residues. The germline V gene encodes CDR1 SGHDN and CDR2 FVKESK. The CDR3 nucleotides read TGTGCCAGCAGCCCGTTCGCACCGGGACAGGGGGCAAATGAGCAGTTCTTC. Protein product: CASSPFAPGQGANEQFF. Variable domain in full (rest from reference TRBV14 and TRBJ2-1): EAGVTQFPSHSVIEKGQTVTLRCDPISGHDNLYWYRRVMGKEIKFLLHFVKESKQDESGMPNNRFLAERTGGTYSTLKVQPAELEDSGVYFCASSPFAPGQGANEQFFGPGTRLTVL.

This clonotype has just a few counts. The chain is built from TRBV18 and TRBJ2-3; D possibly corresponds to TRBD2 (5 bases). This CDR3 is built from 13 residues. V lost 3 bases and J lost 7, with 11 bases in between. Germline values: CDR1 KGHSH, CDR2 LQKENI. CDR3: CASSPYLGNTQYF. CDR3 nucleotide sequence: TGTGCCAGCTCACCGTATCTCGGGAATACGCAGTATTTT.

The chain carries TRBV5-1 and TRBJ1-1; D gene unclear. The CDR3 is 14 amino acids. The V gene lost 7 bases and the J gene lost 4 bases, with 17 bases spanning the gap. Germline loops: CDR1 SGHRS, CDR2 YFSETQ. CDR3 amino acids: CASSPVDGITEAFF. CDR3 nucleotides: TGCGCCAGCTCCCCGGTCGATGGGATCACTGAAGCTTTCTTT.

This chain links TRBV7-9 with TRBJ1-1, with TRBD1 as a possible D gene (5 bases). This CDR3 comprises 13 residues. Deletions cut 4 bases from V and 6 bases from J, with 12 bases between. The germline V gene encodes CDR1 SEHNR and CDR2 FQNEAQ (reference sequence). CDR3 in DNA: TGTGCCAGCAGCTCAGGGTTCAGTGCTGAAGCTTTCTTT. It yields the protein CASSSGFSAEAFF. The complete variable domain, with remaining parts taken from reference TRBV7-9 and TRBJ1-1, reads DTGVSQNPRHKITKRGQNVTFRCDPISEHNRLYWYRQTLGQGPEFLTYFQNEAQLEKSRLLSDRFSAERPKGSFSTLEIQRTEQGDSAMYLCASSSGFSAEAFFGQGTRLTVV.

Many counts were recorded for this clonotype. The chain uses TRBV6-1 and TRBJ1-1; D unresolved. The CDR3 runs to 15 residues. Germline CDR1 and CDR2: MNHNS and SASEGT. V was shortened by 3 bases and J by 0 bases, with 11 bases between the two germline ends. CDR3 sequence (DNA): TGTGCCAGCAGTGACAGCCCGCTGATGAACACTGAAGCTTTCTTT. This codes for CASSDSPLMNTEAFF.